The 17 T cell receptor beta chains below all came from one sample that was sequenced in a study of vaccination and CD4 T cells after COVID-19. No antigen has been identified for these receptors. Scientists ran DNA taken from cultured CD4+ T cells through the Oncomine TCR Beta short-read assay for sequencing. From the PCR reads, TCRdb called clonotypes with MiXCR, one entry per CDR3 protein. The sample consists of some 25,000 distinct CDR3 sequences, about 30% of them appearing once. Time point reported: late sampling 161 to 241 days after vaccination in a few convalescent patients. The treatment here: approximately 9-day PBMC culture with coronavirus spike peptide pools or control peptides (ViraFEST assay). The sequencing used CD4+ T cells from blood, cultured in vitro, collected about 7 months after SARS-CoV-2 vaccination. The receptor set was obtained from a human donor who had recovered from COVID-19.

This sequence joins TRBV6-1 and TRBJ1-5; D ambiguous. This CDR3 spans 15 amino acids. V was cut by 4 bases and J by 4 bases, with 14 bases left in between. Germline values: CDR1 MNHNS, CDR2 SASEGT. CDR3 sequence reads: CASSGIQSQNQPQHF. In DNA form, the CDR3 reads TGTGCCAGCAGTGGTATACAGAGTCAAAATCAGCCCCAGCATTTT.

This clonotype showed up just a few times. The V gene is TRBV6-4, the J gene TRBJ2-1; 9 nucleotides align to TRBD2. Germline V gives CDR1 MRHNA, CDR2 SNTAGT. V trimming: 2 bases; J trimming: 7 bases; junction bases outside the gene matches: 6. The CDR3 has 15 residues. The CDR3 loop is CASSDRASGGNEQFF. The CDR3 DNA is TGTGCCAGCAGTGACCGGGCCAGCGGGGGGAATGAGCAGTTCTTC.

In this sample, this clonotype turned up a few times. The rearrangement links TRBV15 to TRBJ1-2; 7 nucleotides line up with TRBD1. Trimming cost V 1 base and J 6 bases; bases outside gene matches: 14. Germline CDR1 reads LNHNV; CDR2 reads YYDKDF (reference sequence). The CDR3 loop spans 17 amino acids. The CDR3 DNA sequence: TGTGCCACCAGCAGAGTTGGGGGACAGCCCGTAGCGCATGGCTACACCTTC. Protein product: CATSRVGGQPVAHGYTF.

This clonotype came up once. At one end, the junction sequence differs from germline, possibly due to a read error. The V call is TRBV28, the J call TRBJ2-5, with D perhaps TRBD2 (5 bases). This CDR3 contains 17 residues. The germline V gene has CDR1 MDHEN and CDR2 SYDVKM. The CDR3 region has the DNA TGTGCCAGCAGAGCCCCCCGGAGCGGAGCCCCCCAAGAGACCCAGTGCTTC. Translated: CASRAPRSGAPQETQCF.

By its share, this clonotype is medium-sized. V and J are TRBV20-1 and TRBJ2-1, with 7 bases that match TRBD2. The CDR3 has 15 amino acids. Germline values: CDR1 DFQATT, CDR2 SNEGSKA (reference sequence). Trimming at V came to 2 bases and at J to 4 bases, leaving 8 bases not matched to a gene. This CDR3 reads CSARLGRTGYNEQFF. In DNA, the CDR3 is TGCAGTGCTAGACTCGGGAGGACGGGATACAATGAGCAGTTCTTC.

In this sample, this clonotype turned up a few times. One end of the junction is discordant with germline, which a read error may explain. The chain uses TRBV18 and TRBJ2-7; 8 bases fit TRBD2. CDR1 and CDR2 from the germline V gene are KGHSH and LQKENI. The CDR3 totals 13 residues. The CDR3 nucleotides read TGTGCCAGCCGGGAGGGGACCACCTACGAGCAGTGCTTC. It encodes CASREGTTYEQCF.

The chain has TRBV20-1 and TRBJ1-2, with 7 positions matching TRBD1. V was pared by 3 bases and J by 4 bases, with 11 bases of the junction left unmatched. The CDR3 covers 15 residues. Per the germline V gene, CDR1 is DFQATT and CDR2 is SNEGSKA (reference sequence). The chain's CDR3 is CSASFRTGLPYGYTF. The CDR3 DNA follows: TGCAGTGCTAGCTTTCGGACAGGTCTACCCTATGGCTACACCTTC.

The chain links TRBV7-9 to TRBJ2-1; D is perhaps TRBD1 (6 bases). Germline V gives CDR1 SEHNR, CDR2 FQNEAQ (reference sequence). CDR3 length: 13 amino acids. With 9 bases removed from V and 8 bases from J, the gap between germline ends came to 17 bases. The CDR3: CASQGGRSHEQFF. As DNA, the CDR3 is TGTGCCAGTCAAGGGGGTCGCTCCCATGAGCAGTTCTTC.

The chain uses TRBV20-1 and TRBJ2-2; D gene uncertain. Germline V lookup: CDR1 DFQATT, CDR2 SNEGSKA (reference sequence). Between the trimmed V and J ends, which lost 1 base and 8 bases, there was a span of 17 bases. The CDR3 sequence is 15 residues long. The CDR3 region has the DNA TGCAGTGCTAGAGCGGTTGGGATGTTGACGGGGGAGCTGTTTTTT. The encoded protein is CSARAVGMLTGELFF.

By share, this clonotype counts as large. V gene TRBV20-1 combines with J gene TRBJ1-5; TRBD1 agrees at 9 bases. From germline, CDR1 is DFQATT and CDR2 SNEGSKA (reference sequence). The CDR3 is 16 amino acids. Unmatched junction bases numbered 8, after V lost 3 bases and J lost 2 bases. The CDR3 nucleotides read TGCAGTGCTAGCACGGGACAGGGATTCGGCAATCAGCCCCAGCATTTT. Its protein product is CSASTGQGFGNQPQHF.

In this sample, this clonotype turned up a few times. The chain combines TRBV6-5 with TRBJ2-7; perhaps D is TRBD1 or TRBD2 (5 bases each). The CDR3 is made up of 16 amino acids. The germline CDR1 and CDR2 sequences are MNHEY and SVGAGI. The V end lost 4 bases, the J end lost 1 base, and 17 bases lay between the germline ends. DNA of the CDR3: TGTGCCAGCAGTTTGCGTATTGGGACGCCGTCCTACGAGCAGTACTTC. This sequence encodes CASSLRIGTPSYEQYF.

This clonotype has more than one count but fewer than ten. The chain carries TRBV6-1 and TRBJ1-1; D possibly corresponds to TRBD1 (5 bases). The CDR3 contains 17 residues. The germline V gene has CDR1 MNHNS and CDR2 SASEGT. The ends were cut back, 6 bases at V and 4 bases at J, with 24 bases in the middle. CDR3 nucleotides: TGTGCCAGCAGCCCTACATCTCCGGGACCGGCGGCCACTGAAGCTTTCTTT. It specifies CASSPTSPGPAATEAFF.

The gene calls are TRBV6-4 and TRBJ2-1; 11 positions match TRBD2. V was pared by 3 bases and J by 7 bases, with 5 bases of the junction left unmatched. This CDR3 spans 15 amino acids. Looked up from germline, CDR1 is MRHNA and CDR2 is SNTAGT. The CDR3 coding sequence is TGTGCCAGCAGTGAACTAGCGGGAGCGGGAAATGAGCAGTTCTTC. It is translated as CASSELAGAGNEQFF.

This clonotype has more than one count but fewer than ten. J is TRBJ2-1 and V is TRBV6-5; D is uncertain. The CDR3 covers 13 residues. Germline V gene lookup returns CDR1 MNHEY and CDR2 SVGAGI. With 2 bases removed from V and 6 bases from J, the gap between germline ends came to 8 bases. The chain's CDR3 is CASSYPPSNEQFF. CDR3 in DNA: TGTGCCAGCAGTTACCCCCCTAGCAATGAGCAGTTCTTC.

The V call is TRBV6-2 or TRBV6-3, the J call TRBJ2-7; TRBD2 matches at 8 bases. The germline gives CDR1 MNHEY, CDR2 SVGEGT. CDR3 size: 16 residues. Trimming at V came to 2 bases and at J to 6 bases, leaving 12 bases not matched to a gene. Here the CDR3 DNA reads TGTGCCAGCAGTTACGCGAGGACTAGCCCCAATCGCGAGCAGTACTTC. The encoded protein is CASSYARTSPNREQYF.

This clonotype has more than one count but fewer than ten. This rearrangement joins TRBV20-1 to TRBJ2-5; 9 bases fit TRBD2. Trimming at V came to 1 base and at J to 3 bases, leaving 9 bases not matched to a gene. The germline V gene has CDR1 DFQATT and CDR2 SNEGSKA (reference sequence). This CDR3 has 16 residues. CDR3 sequence: CSARVLLAGPEETQYF. The CDR3 DNA follows: TGCAGTGCTAGAGTCTTGCTAGCGGGACCCGAAGAGACCCAGTACTTC.

The V and J genes are TRBV20-1 and TRBJ2-1; the match to TRBD2 covers 9 bases. V was pared by 5 bases and J by 10 bases, with 6 bases of the junction left unmatched. Looked up from germline, CDR1 is DFQATT and CDR2 is SNEGSKA (reference sequence). The CDR3 covers 12 residues. For the CDR3, the DNA is TGCAGTGCTTACAGCGGGAGGCGGGAGCAGTTCTTC. Translating it yields CSAYSGRREQFF.